This TCR beta chain was found in a study of T-cell reconstitution after alpha-beta-depleted transplantation in children. Library preparation (for TCRbeta) was performed with unique molecular identifiers. TCRdb recomputed calls from the PCR reads with MiXCR, one row per CDR3 protein. The sample records some 520,000 distinct CDR3 sequences, 32% being singletons. The V gene end was trimmed by 3 bases and the J gene end by 0 bases; junction bases not matched to a gene: 5. Germline loops: CDR1 DFQATT, CDR2 SNEGSKA (reference sequence). This CDR3 comprises 15 residues. The starting material was PBMCs from the stem cell graft donor, obtained from the stem cell graft. The chain employs TRBV20-1 and TRBJ1-2; the match to TRBD1 covers 9 bases. The TCR comes from a human donor who donated a stem cell graft to a child with aplastic anemia. Here the CDR3 reads CSASDTGGANYGYTF. DNA for the CDR3: TGCAGTGCTAGTGACACAGGGGGCGCTAACTATGGCTACACCTTC.